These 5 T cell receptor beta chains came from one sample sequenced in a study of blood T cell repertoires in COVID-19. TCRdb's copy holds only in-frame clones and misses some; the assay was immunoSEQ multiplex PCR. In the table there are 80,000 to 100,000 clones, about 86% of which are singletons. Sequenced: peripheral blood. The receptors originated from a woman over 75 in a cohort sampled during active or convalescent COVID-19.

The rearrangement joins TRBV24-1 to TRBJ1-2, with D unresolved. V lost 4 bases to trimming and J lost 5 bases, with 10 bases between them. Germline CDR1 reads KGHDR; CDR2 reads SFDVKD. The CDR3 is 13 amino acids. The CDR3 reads CATSEFERYGYTF. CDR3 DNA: TGTGCCACCAGTGAATTCGAGCGGTATGGCTACACCTTC.

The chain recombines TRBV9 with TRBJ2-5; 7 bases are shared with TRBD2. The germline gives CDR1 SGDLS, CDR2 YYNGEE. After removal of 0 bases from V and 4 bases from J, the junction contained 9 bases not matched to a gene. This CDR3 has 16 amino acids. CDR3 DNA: TGTGCCAGCAGCGTAGAACCAGCGGGACTCGGAGAGACCCAGTACTTC. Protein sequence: CASSVEPAGLGETQYF.

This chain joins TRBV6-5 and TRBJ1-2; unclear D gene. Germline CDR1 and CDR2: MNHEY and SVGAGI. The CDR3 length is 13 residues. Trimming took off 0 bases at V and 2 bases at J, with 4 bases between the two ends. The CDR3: CASSYSQNYGYTF. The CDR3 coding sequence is TGTGCCAGCAGTTACTCTCAAAACTATGGCTACACCTTC.

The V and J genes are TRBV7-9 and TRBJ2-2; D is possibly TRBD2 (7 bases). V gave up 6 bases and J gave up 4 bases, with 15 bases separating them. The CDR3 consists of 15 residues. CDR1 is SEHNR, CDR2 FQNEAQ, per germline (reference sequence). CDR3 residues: CASSTRGAGTGELFF. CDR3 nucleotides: TGTGCCAGCAGTACTCGGGGGGCTGGCACCGGGGAGCTGTTTTTT.

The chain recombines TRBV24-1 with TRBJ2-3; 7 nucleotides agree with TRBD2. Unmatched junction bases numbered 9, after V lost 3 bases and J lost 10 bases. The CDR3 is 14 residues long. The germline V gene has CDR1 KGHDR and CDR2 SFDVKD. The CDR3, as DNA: TGTGCCACCAGTGATACCGGGACTAAAGCTCCGCAGTATTTT. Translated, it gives CATSDTGTKAPQYF.